The sequence of this T cell receptor (beta chain) was determined in a study of shared clonotypes between healthy human individuals. General study points: Clonotypes shared by all four donors outscored non-shared clonotypes in generation probability.

Note on this clone: The target antigen is unknown.

Sequencing used immunoSEQ multiplex PCR; TCRdb keeps in-frame clones, though not all of them. The sample comprises approximately 2.5 million clones, roughly 93% of which are singletons, and about 0.38% rests with the top ten. V lost 6 bases and J lost 2; bases outside the gene matches: 4. The length of the CDR3 is 14 residues. Germline V gives CDR1 SNHLY, CDR2 FYNNEI. Sequenced sample: naive CD4+ T cells from PBMCs. The subset: CD45RA+ positively selected. V gene TRBV2 combines with J gene TRBJ2-1, with TRBD2 matching 7 bases. The TCR originated in a man aged 18 to 35 in good health. Some clones in this sample may be carry-over from other donors' samples. CDR3 loop: CASSPTSTYNEQFF. The CDR3 region has the DNA TGTGCCAGCAGCCCGACTAGCACCTACAATGAGCAGTTCTTC.